Included here is one T cell receptor beta chain sequence, with context. This CDR3 is built from 15 residues. J gave up 2 bases and V 0 bases, and 4 bases lay outside the gene matches. CDR1 is MGHRA and CDR2 is YSYEKL in the germline V gene. The data are from a study of blood T cell repertoires in COVID-19. Study overall: Sites in the United States, Italy and Spain provided acute and convalescent COVID-19 samples. T cells, B-cell-depleted T cells, or PBMCs supplied cDNA or gDNA.

In the original workflow: The assay estimated nucleated cells by amplifying reference gene primers. Only in-frame clones appear in the TCRdb table, and some are missing; sequencing was by immunoSEQ multiplex PCR. V, J and clone size are taken as reported in that table, and D and trimming were inferred from the DNA itself. The profile covers tens of thousands of clones, with 85% appearing a single time and about 13% taken by the ten largest. This chain uses TRBV4-1 with TRBJ2-7, with 7 bases aligning to TRBD1. This receptor was identified in a human donor in a cohort sampled during active COVID-19. Sequenced sample: peripheral blood. The CDR3 DNA follows: TGCGCCAGCAGCCAAGAAACAGGGGATACCTACGAGCAGTACTTC. This translates into CASSQETGDTYEQYF.